The 22 T cell receptor beta chains in this list originate from one sample, sequenced in a study of blood T cell repertoires in COVID-19. TCRdb's copy holds only in-frame clones and misses some; the assay was immunoSEQ multiplex PCR. Of 150,000 to 200,000 clones in the sample, around 86% were seen once. Specimen: peripheral blood. The source of these receptors is a woman in her 70s with COVID-19, enrolled during active disease.

This sequence joins TRBV14 and TRBJ1-1; TRBD1 is a possible D gene (5 bases). The CDR3 loop spans 13 amino acids. The V gene lost 4 bases and the J gene lost 7 bases, with 13 bases spanning the gap. CDR1 and CDR2 from the germline V gene are SGHDN and FVKESK. CDR3: CASSRTRAGEAFF. In DNA, the CDR3 is TGTGCCAGCAGCCGAACCAGGGCTGGTGAAGCTTTCTTT.

The chain couples TRBV10-3 to TRBJ2-7; 7 bases align to TRBD1. Germline trimming cut 5 bases from V and 3 bases from J; bases unmatched to any gene: 7. The germline V gene encodes CDR1 ENHRY and CDR2 SYGVKD. This CDR3 region has 14 residues. CDR3 bases: TGTGCCATCAGTTCCCCGGGACAGCTCTACGAGCAGTACTTC. Translated, it gives CAISSPGQLYEQYF.

The chain recombines TRBV4-3 with TRBJ2-7; 9 bases match TRBD1. Germline CDR1 reads LGHNA; CDR2 reads YSLEER. The V segment lost 2 bases and the J segment 4 bases; nucleotides outside the gene matches: 6. This CDR3 contains 15 residues. The CDR3 region is CASSQLLGQGYEQYF. CDR3 bases: TGCGCCAGCAGCCAATTACTAGGACAGGGGTACGAGCAGTACTTC.

DNA of the CDR3: TGTGCCAGCAAACCGGGGGGCAATCAGCCCCAGCATTTT. Its protein product is CASKPGGNQPQHF. The rearrangement joins TRBV27 to TRBJ1-5; a possible D gene is TRBD1 (5 bases). This CDR3 is 13 amino acids long. Germline assignment: CDR1 MNHEY and CDR2 SMNVEV (reference sequence). V was clipped by 7 bases and J by 2 bases, with 9 bases between them.

This clone came up a few times. The chain uses TRBV15 and TRBJ1-2; possibly TRBD1 for D (6 bases). Germline V gene data show CDR1 as LNHNV and CDR2 as YYDKDF (reference sequence). The CDR3 is 15 residues long. Trimming stripped 4 bases from V and 4 bases from J, with 16 bases between. CDR3 bases: TGTGCCACCAGCATGGGGGGGGGCTACGGCTATGGCTACACCTTC. Its protein product is CATSMGGGYGYGYTF. Together with reference TRBV15 and TRBJ1-2, the CDR3 gives the full variable domain: DAMVIQNPRYQVTQFGKPVTLSCSQTLNHNVMYWYQQKSSQAPKLLFHYYDKDFNNEADTPDNFQSRRPNTSFCFLDIRSPGLGDTAMYLCATSMGGGYGYGYTFGSGTRLTVV.

The chain carries TRBV5-1 and TRBJ1-2; 9 bases are shared with TRBD1. Germline CDR1 reads SGHRS; CDR2 reads YFSETQ. The CDR3 is made up of 12 amino acids. The V segment lost 6 bases and the J segment 8 bases; nucleotides outside the gene matches: 5. The CDR3 here is CASTRDREGYTF. CDR3 nucleotide sequence: TGCGCCAGCACCCGGGACAGGGAGGGCTACACCTTC. Combining the CDR3 with reference TRBV5-1 and TRBJ1-2 gives the whole variable domain KAGVTQTPRYLIKTRGQQVTLSCSPISGHRSVSWYQQTPGQGLQFLFEYFSETQRNKGNFPGRFSGRQFSNSRSEMNVSTLELGDSALYLCASTRDREGYTFGSGTRLTVV.

The J gene is TRBJ1-5, the V gene TRBV6-4, with 8 bases fitting TRBD1. The CDR3 consists of 20 residues. V was pared by 0 bases and J by 2 bases, with 15 bases of the junction left unmatched. CDR1 and CDR2 (germline): MRHNA, SNTAGT. Here the CDR3 reads CASSDSLHAGGDPGNQPQHF. In DNA, the CDR3 is TGTGCCAGCAGTGACTCCCTTCATGCAGGGGGCGATCCCGGCAATCAGCCCCAGCATTTT.

The chain couples TRBV10-3 to TRBJ2-5; 8 bases are shared with TRBD2. Germline lookup yields CDR1 ENHRY and CDR2 SYGVKD. J was trimmed by 1 base and V by 10 bases; bases with no gene match: 17. CDR3 length: 17 amino acids. The CDR3 DNA reads TGTGCCACCCCATCCTTCCGAGCGGGAGTGGCCCAAGAGACCCAGTACTTC. It is translated as CATPSFRAGVAQETQYF.

The rearrangement uses TRBV19 and TRBJ2-3, with D tentatively TRBD1 (5 bases). Germline assignment: CDR1 LNHDA and CDR2 SQIVND (reference sequence). The germline V and J ends were trimmed by 3 bases and 2 bases, with 9 bases remaining between them. The CDR3 loop spans 14 amino acids. CDR3 sequence: CASSIGGATDTQYF. The CDR3 DNA reads as TGTGCCAGTAGTATTGGTGGGGCCACAGATACGCAGTATTTT. Full variable domain (outside the CDR3, taken from reference TRBV19 and TRBJ2-3): DGGITQSPKYLFRKEGQNVTLSCEQNLNHDAMYWYRQDPGQGLRLIYYSQIVNDFQKGDIAEGYSVSREKKESFPLTVTSAQKNPTAFYLCASSIGGATDTQYFGPGTRLTVL.

V is TRBV5-1 and J is TRBJ2-1; 7 positions agree with TRBD2. V was clipped by 4 bases and J by 13 bases; unmatched bases: 5. The germline V gene has CDR1 SGHRS and CDR2 YFSETQ. The CDR3 totals 11 residues. This CDR3 reads CASSPGLLQFF. In nucleotides, the CDR3 is TGCGCCAGCAGCCCGGGACTATTACAGTTCTTC.

The sample holds one count of this clone. The J gene is TRBJ2-2, the V gene TRBV6-5; the match to TRBD1 covers 7 bases. V dropped 8 bases and J dropped 6; count of bases not matched to a gene: 6. The CDR3 contains 13 residues. The V gene's germline CDR1 is MNHEY and CDR2 SVGAGI. CDR3 in amino acids: CASVPTGAGELFF. DNA for the CDR3: TGTGCCAGCGTACCCACAGGGGCCGGGGAGCTGTTTTTT.

The V gene is TRBV7-6, the J gene TRBJ2-1; the match to TRBD2 covers 7 bases. Germline-derived CDR1 and CDR2 are SGHVS and FNYEAQ. The V gene end was trimmed by 4 bases and the J gene end by 6 bases; junction bases not matched to a gene: 9. The CDR3 is 15 amino acids. The CDR3 nucleotides are TGTGCCAGCAGCTCAGCGGCGGGAGCAGGCAATGAGCAGTTCTTC. Encoded protein: CASSSAAGAGNEQFF.

V usage is TRBV2 and J usage is TRBJ2-3; a weak D match, TRBD2 (6 bases). CDR3 size: 16 residues. The V end was cut by 7 bases, the J end by 0 bases, with 17 bases between. Per the germline V gene, CDR1 is SNHLY and CDR2 is FYNNEI. CDR3 DNA: TGTGCCAGCAAGGGGTGGGTGGCGGGAAGCACAGATACGCAGTATTTT. This sequence encodes CASKGWVAGSTDTQYF.

The rearrangement joins TRBV18 to TRBJ2-5; D is perhaps TRBD2 (6 bases). The CDR3 contains 18 residues. Germline V lookup: CDR1 KGHSH, CDR2 LQKENI. V was cut by 3 bases and J by 2 bases, with 22 bases left in between. DNA of the CDR3: TGTGCCAGCTCACCTCCGATGGGACTCTCTGGCGGACAAGAGACCCAGTACTTC. It specifies CASSPPMGLSGGQETQYF.

J is TRBJ2-6 and V is TRBV5-4; 8 nucleotides match TRBD1. The J segment lost 2 bases and the V segment lost 0 bases, leaving 1 base of the junction unmatched. CDR1 and CDR2 (germline): SGHNT, YYREEE (reference sequence). The CDR3 length is 16 residues. Here the CDR3 reads CASSLGTGPGANVLTF. For the CDR3, the DNA is TGTGCCAGCAGCTTGGGGACAGGGCCTGGGGCCAACGTCCTGACTTTC.

The chain is built from TRBV19 and TRBJ2-6; D not resolved. Trimming removed 5 bases at V and 0 bases at J, with 11 bases between. Germline V gene sequence: CDR1 LNHDA, CDR2 SQIVND (reference sequence). This CDR3 contains 16 residues. The CDR3 loop is CASSDINLSGANVLTF. CDR3 sequence (DNA): TGTGCCAGTAGTGACATTAACCTCTCTGGGGCCAACGTCCTGACTTTC.

V and J are TRBV7-9 and TRBJ1-1, with a possible D match to TRBD1 (5 bases). Germline values: CDR1 SEHNR, CDR2 FQNEAQ (reference sequence). This CDR3 is built from 13 residues. The V and J ends lost 6 bases and 4 bases respectively, with 12 bases between them. The CDR3 region is CASSIWGGTEAFF. The CDR3 DNA is TGTGCCAGCAGTATCTGGGGGGGCACTGAAGCTTTCTTT. Looking up the rest from reference TRBV7-9 and TRBJ1-1 gives the full variable domain: DTGVSQNPRHKITKRGQNVTFRCDPISEHNRLYWYRQTLGQGPEFLTYFQNEAQLEKSRLLSDRFSAERPKGSFSTLEIQRTEQGDSAMYLCASSIWGGTEAFFGQGTRLTVV.

The gene calls are TRBV28 and TRBJ1-6; D uncertain. CDR3 length equals 14 residues. Germline loops: CDR1 MDHEN, CDR2 SYDVKM. Trimming pared 5 bases from V and 5 bases from J, leaving 10 bases between. The CDR3 loop reads CASSGPLNNSPLHF. The CDR3 region has the DNA TGTGCCAGCAGTGGGCCCCTCAATAATTCACCCCTCCACTTT.

This chain links TRBV19 with TRBJ1-2, with TRBD1 as a possible D gene (5 bases). The CDR3 runs 15 residues. Germline CDR1 is LNHDA and CDR2 is SQIVND (reference sequence). Trimming took 4 bases from V and 0 from J, leaving 12 bases between them. The CDR3 region has the DNA TGTGCCAGTAGTAGGGGGGTCGCTTCTAACTATGGCTACACCTTC. Its translation: CASSRGVASNYGYTF.

This clone was seen a handful of times. The V gene is TRBV5-1, the J gene TRBJ2-6; possibly TRBD1 for D (6 bases). The CDR3 is 16 residues long. V lost 4 bases and J 0 bases, leaving 11 bases between the germline ends. Per germline, CDR1 SGHRS and CDR2 YFSETQ. CDR3 amino acids: CASSVTGSSGANVLTF. CDR3 nucleotide sequence: TGCGCCAGCAGCGTCACAGGGAGCTCTGGGGCCAACGTCCTGACTTTC. The full variable domain, with the rest looked up from reference TRBV5-1 and TRBJ2-6, is KAGVTQTPRYLIKTRGQQVTLSCSPISGHRSVSWYQQTPGQGLQFLFEYFSETQRNKGNFPGRFSGRQFSNSRSEMNVSTLELGDSALYLCASSVTGSSGANVLTFGAGSRLTVL.

This chain links TRBV30 with TRBJ2-6; D is unresolved. V was cut by 8 bases and J by 4 bases, with 18 bases left in between. The CDR3 has 15 residues. Germline CDR1 is GTSNPN and CDR2 is SVGIG (reference sequence). The DNA of the CDR3 is TGTGCCGTAGCCCATGGGTCCGCGGGGGCCAACGTCCTGACTTTC. Translating gives CAVAHGSAGANVLTF.

This sequence joins TRBV9 and TRBJ2-3, with a possible D match to TRBD1 (6 bases). V gave up 4 bases and J gave up 2 bases, with 14 bases separating them. Germline loops: CDR1 SGDLS, CDR2 YYNGEE. There are 15 residues in the CDR3. The CDR3, as DNA: TGTGCCAGCAGCCCTTTAGGGGGAATCACAGATACGCAGTATTTT. Its translation is CASSPLGGITDTQYF.